This TCR beta chain came from a study of regulatory T cells in long-lasting Graves disease. J was trimmed by 4 bases and V by 4 bases; bases with no gene match: 9. CDR3 length: 15 residues. Germline V gene lookup returns CDR1 SGHRS and CDR2 YFSETQ. According to the study, TCR beta libraries were built with iRepertoire HTBI primers and CDR3-region Arm-PCR. TCRdb ran MiXCR on the multiplex PCR reads and lists one entry per CDR3 protein. The profile shows 420,000 or so distinct CDR3 sequences, about a quarter of them singletons. As to time point: persistent/refractory GD, antithyroid drugs over 5 years with positive TRAb. From PBMCs, RNA was extracted and then used to make the TCR library. The authors drew patients from an endocrinology department in Xi'an, China.

Here the sequenced sample was peripheral blood mononuclear cells (PBMCs), taken when the disease was refractory, from a patient treated with antithyroid drugs. This sequence joins TRBV5-1 and TRBJ1-2; 8 bases match TRBD1. This clonotype originated in a female donor with Graves disease. CDR3 sequence (DNA): TGCGCCAGCAGCCTGGGACAGGCAAACTTCTATGGCTACACCTTC. Its translation is CASSLGQANFYGYTF.